This T cell receptor (beta chain) was recorded in a study of cytomegalovirus exposure and HLA in healthy donors. At the level of the study: HLA-typed donors contributed about 85 million unique TCRs, which were held in an early data release.

Regarding this clone: Its antigen is not identified.

Overall study results and limits: In an earlier analysis, about 87% or about 30%: the productive usage of most TCR beta V segments.

The PCR had 60 Vbeta and 13 Jbeta primers. Some clones are missing from TCRdb's copy, which holds only in-frame ones; the method was immunoSEQ multiplex PCR. Here the sample spans more than 80,000 clones, over 70% being singletons. CDR1 is SGHNT and CDR2 is YYREEE in the germline V gene (reference sequence). Trimming took 3 bases from V and 8 from J, leaving 8 bases between them. The CDR3 covers 11 residues. The source of this sequence is a boy under 18 in good health and CMV-seronegative. This chain uses TRBV5-4 with TRBJ1-2, with D possibly TRBD1 on 6 matching bases. The sequencing input was PBMCs. CDR3 DNA: TGTGCCAGCAGCTACAGGGACGGCTACACCTTC. It is translated as CASSYRDGYTF.